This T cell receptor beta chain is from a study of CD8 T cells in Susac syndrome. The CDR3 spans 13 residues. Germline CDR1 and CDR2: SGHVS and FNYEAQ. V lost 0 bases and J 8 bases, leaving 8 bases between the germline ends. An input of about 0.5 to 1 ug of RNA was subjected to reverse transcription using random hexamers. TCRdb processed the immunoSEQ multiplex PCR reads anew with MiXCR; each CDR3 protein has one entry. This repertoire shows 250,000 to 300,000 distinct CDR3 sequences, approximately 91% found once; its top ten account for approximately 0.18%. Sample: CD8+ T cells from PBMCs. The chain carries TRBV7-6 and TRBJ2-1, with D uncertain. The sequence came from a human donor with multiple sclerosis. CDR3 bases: TGTGCCAGCAGCTTAGCGGCCGTGGATGAGCAGTTCTTC. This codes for CASSLAAVDEQFF.